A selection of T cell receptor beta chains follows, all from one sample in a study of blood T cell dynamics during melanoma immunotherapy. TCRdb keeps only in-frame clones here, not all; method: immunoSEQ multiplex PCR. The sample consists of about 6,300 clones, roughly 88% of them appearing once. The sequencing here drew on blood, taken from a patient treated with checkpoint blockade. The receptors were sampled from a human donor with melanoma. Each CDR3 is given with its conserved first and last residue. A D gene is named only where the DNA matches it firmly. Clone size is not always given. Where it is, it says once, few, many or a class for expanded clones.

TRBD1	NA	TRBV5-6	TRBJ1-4	TGTGCCAGCAGCGCAGGACAGGGGATTAATGAAAAACTGTTTTTT	CASSAGQGINEKLFF
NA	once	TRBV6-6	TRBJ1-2	TGTGCCAGCAGCCGCGCCTTGGGAAGTTATGGCTACACCTTC	CASSRALGSYGYTF
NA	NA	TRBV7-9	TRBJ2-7	TGTGCCAGCAGCGGCGACAGATACTTCTCCTACGAGCAGTACTTC	CASSGDRYFSYEQYF
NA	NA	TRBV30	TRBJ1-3	TGTGCCTGGGGTACAGGAGGAGGAAACACCATATATTTT	CAWGTGGGNTIYF
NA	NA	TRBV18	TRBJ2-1	TGTGCCAGCTCACCAAGTTCCGACTTCTCCTACAATGAGCAGTTCTTC	CASSPSSDFSYNEQFF
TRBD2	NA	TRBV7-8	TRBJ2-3	TGTGCCAGCAGCTTAGCGCCGGCTAGCGGGGACACAGATACGCAGTATTTT	CASSLAPASGDTDTQYF
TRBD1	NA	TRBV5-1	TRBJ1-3	TGCGCCAGCAGCTTAAGACAGGGGGCCCGAAGGAACCACTCTGGAAACACCATATATTTT	CASSLRQGARRNHSGNTIYF
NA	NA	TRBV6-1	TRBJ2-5	TGTGCCAGCAGTGTTTCCCTCTCCGGCCAAGAGACCCAGTACTTC	CASSVSLSGQETQYF
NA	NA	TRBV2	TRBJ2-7	TGTGCCAGCCCCGGGGCAGGACCCAGAGGTCTACACGAGCAGTACTTC	CASPGAGPRGLHEQYF
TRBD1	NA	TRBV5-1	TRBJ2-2	TGCGCCAGCAGCGAGGGGACAGCCACCGGGGAGCTGTTTTTT	CASSEGTATGELFF
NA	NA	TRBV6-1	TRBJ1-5	TGTGCCAGCAGTCAAAGGAATCAGCCCCAGCATTTT	CASSQRNQPQHF
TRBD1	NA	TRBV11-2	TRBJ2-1	TGTGCCAGCAGCAACCCGGACAGGGTCGATTCCATGTACGAGCAGTTCTTC	CASSNPDRVDSMYEQFF
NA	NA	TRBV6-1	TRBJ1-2	TGTGCCAGCCTCCTTGGAGGGTTTGGCGGCTACACCTTC	CASLLGGFGGYTF
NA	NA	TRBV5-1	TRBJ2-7	TGCGCCAGCAGCTTGGGAGACGACACCTACGAGCAGTACTTC	CASSLGDDTYEQYF
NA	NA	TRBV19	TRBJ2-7	TGTGCCAGTAGTACCGCCCTCCATGGTAACTCCTACGAGCAGTACTTC	CASSTALHGNSYEQYF
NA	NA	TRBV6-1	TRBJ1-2	TGTGCCAGCAGTGATGGCCCCTCCTATGGCTACACCTTC	CASSDGPSYGYTF
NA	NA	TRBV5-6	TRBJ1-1	TGTGCCAGCTTGGAGGAAGGGCTTAACACTGAAGCTTTCTTT	CASLEEGLNTEAFF
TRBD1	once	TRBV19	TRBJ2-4	TGTGCCAGTAGTAGGCAGGGGGTGCGAGACATTCAGTACTTC	CASSRQGVRDIQYF
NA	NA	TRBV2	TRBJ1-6	TGTGCCAGCTCCCGACAGCCCACACCCCTCCACTTT	CASSRQPTPLHF
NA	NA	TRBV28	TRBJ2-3	TGTGCCAGCAGGCCAACGCCCGCAGGGCCCACTAGCACAGATACGCAGTATTTT	CASRPTPAGPTSTDTQYF
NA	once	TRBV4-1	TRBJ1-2	TGCGCCAGCAGCCAAAGTTACCGCGCCAACTATGGCTACACCTTC	CASSQSYRANYGYTF
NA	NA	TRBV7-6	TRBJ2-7	TGTGCCAGCAGCTCCAAAGATTCCCCCACCTACGAGCAGTACTTC	CASSSKDSPTYEQYF
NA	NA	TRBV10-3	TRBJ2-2	TGTGCCATCAGGGGAGAATCCAGCGGGTACACCGGGGAACTGTTTTTT	CAIRGESSGYTGELFF
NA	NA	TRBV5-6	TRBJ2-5	TGTGCCAGCAGCTTGGGGGGAAGGGCCCAAGAGACCCAGTACTTC	CASSLGGRAQETQYF
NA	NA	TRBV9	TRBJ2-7	TGTGCCAGCAGCGCCCGGGACGGCAACTACGAGCAGTACTTC	CASSARDGNYEQYF
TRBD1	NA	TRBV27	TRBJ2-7	TGTGCCAGCGCCCGACAGGGGTTCTCCTACGAGCAGTACTTC	CASARQGFSYEQYF
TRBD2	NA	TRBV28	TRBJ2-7	TGTGCCAGCAGTTTACCGGGCGGGGGGCCGAGGGAGCAGTACTTC	CASSLPGGGPREQYF
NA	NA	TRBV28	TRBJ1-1	TGTGCCAGCAGTTTCCGGACTGAAGCTTTCTTT	CASSFRTEAFF
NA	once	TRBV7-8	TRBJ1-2	TGTGCCAGCAGCTTAGAGACGGGGGTTGGCTACACCTTC	CASSLETGVGYTF
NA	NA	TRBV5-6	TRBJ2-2	TGTGCCAGCAGCTTGGTCGGGACCGGGGAGCTGTTTTTT	CASSLVGTGELFF
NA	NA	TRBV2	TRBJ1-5	TGTGCCAGCAGTGGTGCGGGGTATAGCAATCAGCCCCAGCATTTT	CASSGAGYSNQPQHF
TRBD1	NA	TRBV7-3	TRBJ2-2	TGTGCCAGCAGAAACAGGGGTGGCGGGGAGCTGTTTTTT	CASRNRGGGELFF
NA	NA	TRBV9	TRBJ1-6	TGTGCCAGCAGCGAGGGGGGTTATTCACCCCTCCACTTT	CASSEGGYSPLHF
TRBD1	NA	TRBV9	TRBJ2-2	TGTGCCAGCAGCACAGGGACAGGGCGAACCGGGGAGCTGTTTTTT	CASSTGTGRTGELFF
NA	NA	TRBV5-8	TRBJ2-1	TGTGCCAGCACTCCCCAGCAGGGGGGTACCTACAATGAGCAGTTCTTC	CASTPQQGGTYNEQFF
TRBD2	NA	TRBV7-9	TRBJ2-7	TGTCGGGGGGAAGCCCTCTCCTACGAGCAGTACTTC	CRGEALSYEQYF
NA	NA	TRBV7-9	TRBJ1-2	TGTGCCAGCAGCTTAGCCGGAACTAACTATGGCTACACCTTC	CASSLAGTNYGYTF
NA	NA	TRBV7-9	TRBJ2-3	TGTGCCAGCAGTCACTCCGGGGGCGGGGATACGCAGTATTTT	CASSHSGGGDTQYF
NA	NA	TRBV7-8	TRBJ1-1	TGTGCCAGCAGCTTAAAGTTATTAGGGGGCACTGAAGCTTTCTTT	CASSLKLLGGTEAFF
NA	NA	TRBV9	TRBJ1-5	TGTGCCAGCAGCCCTCAGGTAGATAGCAATCAGCCCCAGCATTTT	CASSPQVDSNQPQHF
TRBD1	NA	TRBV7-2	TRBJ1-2	TGTGCCAGCAGTCCATACCGGGACAGAGCTAACTATGGCTACACCTTC	CASSPYRDRANYGYTF
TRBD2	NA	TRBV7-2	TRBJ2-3	TGTGCCAGCAGCGCAAGCGGGGGCAGCACAGATACGCAGTATTTT	CASSASGGSTDTQYF